Listed below are T cell receptor beta chains from one sample, sequenced in a study of CD8 T cells in Susac syndrome. TCRdb ran MiXCR on the immunoSEQ multiplex PCR reads and lists one entry per CDR3 protein. The data show approximately 190,000 distinct CDR3 sequences, 95% seen once. Sequencing was carried out using CD8+ T cells from PBMCs. The receptor source for this set is a human donor with Susac syndrome. The CDR3 runs from the conserved cysteine through the conserved F or W. A D gene is named only where the DNA matches it firmly. The size entry is marked missing in some rows and otherwise reads once, few, many or a size class.

NA	TRBV19	TRBJ2-1	NA	CASSQDSAYNEQFF	TGTGCCAGTAGTCAAGACTCGGCCTACAATGAGCAGTTCTTC
TRBD2	TRBV11-3	TRBJ2-2	NA	CASSLDSSGGLNTGELFF	TGTGCCAGCAGCTTAGACTCTAGCGGGGGCCTCAACACCGGGGAGCTGTTTTTT
NA	TRBV5-4	TRBJ2-2	once	CASSPENGELFF	TGTGCCAGCAGCCCGGAGAACGGGGAGCTGTTTTTT
NA	TRBV4-1	TRBJ2-1	NA	CASSQEGVAGEQFF	TGCGCCAGCAGCCAAGAAGGCGTAGCAGGTGAGCAGTTCTTC
NA	TRBV5-6	TRBJ2-7	NA	CASSSGSAYEQYF	TGTGCCAGCAGCTCTGGATCGGCCTACGAGCAGTACTTC
NA	TRBV12-3/TRBV12-4	TRBJ2-1	NA	CASRQLPLNEQFF	TGTGCCAGCAGACAACTTCCACTCAACGAGCAGTTCTTC
NA	TRBV3-1	TRBJ1-1	NA	CASSQVGLNTEAFF	TGTGCCAGCAGCCAGGTCGGATTGAACACTGAAGCTTTCTTT
TRBD1	TRBV30	TRBJ1-1	once	CAWSRGQVNTEAFF	TGTGCCTGGAGTAGAGGACAGGTGAACACTGAAGCTTTCTTT
NA	TRBV5-1	TRBJ1-2	NA	CASSLDQAAANYGYTF	TGCGCCAGCAGCTTGGATCAGGCGGCGGCTAACTATGGCTACACCTTC
TRBD1	TRBV30	TRBJ2-1	NA	CAWSEGTGGYNEQFF	TGTGCCTGGAGCGAAGGGACAGGGGGATACAATGAGCAGTTCTTC
TRBD2	TRBV7-3	TRBJ2-2	NA	CASSLAGGPAGELFF	TGTGCCAGCAGCTTGGCGGGGGGGCCCGCCGGGGAGCTGTTTTTT
TRBD1	TRBV7-8	TRBJ1-2	NA	CACFGQEGGYTF	TGTGCCTGCTTCGGACAGGAGGGTGGCTACACCTTC
TRBD2	TRBV11-1	TRBJ2-1	NA	CASSLGAGGSYNEQFF	TGTGCCAGCAGCTTGGGAGCGGGAGGGTCCTACAATGAGCAGTTCTTC
NA	TRBV7-3	TRBJ2-7	NA	CASSPGGLEQYF	TGTGCCAGCAGCCCCGGGGGGCTCGAGCAGTACTTC